One and the same sample provided the 26 T cell receptor beta chains below, sequenced in a study of cytomegalovirus exposure and HLA in healthy donors. PCR was performed using 60 Vbeta and 13 Jbeta primers. Produced via immunoSEQ multiplex PCR; TCRdb's table is partial and in-frame only. The table lists some 120,000 clones, 74% of them singletons. The sequenced sample consisted of PBMCs. The receptors derive from a human donor in good health.

This clone was recorded once. V and J are TRBV9 and TRBJ2-5; 8 nucleotides line up with TRBD2. V shed 4 bases and J 0 bases; nucleotides not matched to a gene: 17. The germline V gene encodes CDR1 SGDLS and CDR2 YYNGEE. The CDR3 covers 19 residues. The CDR3 loop is CASSLAGGGSKLYQETQYF. In DNA form, the CDR3 reads TGTGCCAGCAGCCTCGCCGGGGGGGGATCAAAACTGTACCAAGAGACCCAGTACTTC. Drawing the rest from reference TRBV9 and TRBJ2-5, the complete variable domain is DSGVTQTPKHLITATGQRVTLRCSPRSGDLSVYWYQQSLDQGLQFLIQYYNGEERAKGNILERFSAQQFPDLHSELNLSSLELGDSALYFCASSLAGGGSKLYQETQYFGPGTRLLVL.

The chain employs TRBV28 and TRBJ2-7; 14 positions match TRBD2. The germline V gene encodes CDR1 MDHEN and CDR2 SYDVKM. CDR3 size: 17 residues. V lost 4 bases, J lost 4 bases, and 9 bases stayed unmatched. CDR3 sequence reads: CASSSEPGLAGVYEQYF. The CDR3 DNA follows: TGTGCCAGCAGTTCCGAACCGGGACTAGCGGGAGTTTACGAGCAGTACTTC.

The chain links TRBV28 to TRBJ2-1, with a weak D call TRBD1 (7 bases). V dropped 6 bases and J dropped 3 bases, with 15 bases sitting between them. The length of the CDR3 is 15 residues. CDR1 and CDR2 (germline): MDHEN, SYDVKM. CDR3 in amino acids: CASRLQGGNYNEQFF. The CDR3 coding sequence is TGTGCCAGCAGGCTGCAGGGGGGAAACTACAATGAGCAGTTCTTC.

The chain employs TRBV28 and TRBJ2-1; perhaps TRBD2 as D (5 bases). In germline, CDR1 is MDHEN, CDR2 SYDVKM. The CDR3 runs to 12 residues. The germline V and J ends were trimmed by 8 bases and 10 bases, with 15 bases remaining between them. The CDR3 bases are TGTGCCAGCCCTAAGCGGACGGGCGAGCAGTTCTTC. The encoded protein is CASPKRTGEQFF.

This chain connects TRBV30 to TRBJ1-5; TRBD1 agrees at 7 bases. The CDR3 is 16 residues long. The V gene's germline CDR1 is GTSNPN and CDR2 SVGIG (reference sequence). J was trimmed by 0 bases and V by 1 base; bases with no gene match: 6. The CDR3 DNA reads TGTGCCTGGAGTGGCAAAACAGGGGTTAGCAATCAGCCCCAGCATTTT. Its translation: CAWSGKTGVSNQPQHF. The whole variable domain, remainder taken from reference TRBV30 and TRBJ1-5, is SQTIHQWPATLVQPVGSPLSLECTVEGTSNPNLYWYRQAAGRGLQLLFYSVGIGQISSEVPQNLSASRPQDRQFILSSKKLLLSDSGFYLCAWSGKTGVSNQPQHFGDGTRLSIL.

J is TRBJ1-1 and V is TRBV5-6, with D possibly being TRBD1 (6 bases). Germline CDR1 is SGHDT and CDR2 is YYEEEE. This CDR3 is 14 amino acids long. V shed 1 base and J shed 0 bases, with 7 bases lying between them. CDR3 amino acids: CASSLKGVNTEAFF. The CDR3 bases are TGTGCCAGCAGCTTGAAGGGGGTGAACACTGAAGCTTTCTTT.

This sequence joins TRBV29-1 and TRBJ1-4; D call uncertain. The CDR3 spans 12 residues. With 5 bases removed from V and 2 bases from J, the gap between germline ends came to 6 bases. The V gene's germline CDR1 is SQVTM and CDR2 ANQGSEA. For the CDR3, the DNA is TGCAGCGTTCGTCAGACTAATGAAAAACTGTTTTTT. It yields the protein CSVRQTNEKLFF. Drawing the rest from reference TRBV29-1 and TRBJ1-4, the complete variable domain is SAVISQKPSRDICQRGTSLTIQCQVDSQVTMMFWYRQQPGQSLTLIATANQGSEATYESGFVIDKFPISRPNLTFSTLTVSNMSPEDSSIYLCSVRQTNEKLFFGSGTQLSVL.

The gene calls are TRBV5-5 and TRBJ2-2, with TRBD1 as a possible D gene (6 bases). Germline lookup yields CDR1 SGHKS and CDR2 YYEKEE (reference sequence). Trimming left V 4 bases short and J 3 bases short, with 16 bases between. This CDR3 region has 16 residues. In nucleotides, the CDR3 is TGTGCCAGCAGCCCCCCTACAGGGTTCGACACCGGGGAGCTGTTTTTT. This sequence encodes CASSPPTGFDTGELFF.

V gene TRBV19 combines with J gene TRBJ1-2; the D gene is possibly TRBD1 (6 bases). The CDR3 runs 14 residues. Germline lookup yields CDR1 LNHDA and CDR2 SQIVND (reference sequence). The V gene lost 10 bases and the J gene lost 2 bases, with 17 bases spanning the gap. As DNA, the CDR3 is TGTGCCACTACTCCGGGACAAGTAAACTATGGCTACACCTTC. Residues: CATTPGQVNYGYTF.

The chain links TRBV30 to TRBJ1-3; tentatively, D is TRBD1 (5 bases). Trimming took 7 bases from V and 2 from J, leaving 12 bases between them. Germline V gives CDR1 GTSNPN, CDR2 SVGIG (reference sequence). The CDR3 runs 13 residues. CDR3 bases: TGTGCCTCCGGGACTCTCCCTGGAAACACCATATATTTT. It codes for CASGTLPGNTIYF.

The chain has TRBV15 and TRBJ1-1; 11 nucleotides agree with TRBD1. In germline, CDR1 is LNHNV, CDR2 YYDKDF (reference sequence). The CDR3 sequence is 14 residues long. With V trimmed by 9 bases and J by 5 bases, 8 bases remained unmatched. The CDR3 reads CATVSGQGGTEAFF. As DNA, the CDR3 is TGTGCCACAGTCTCGGGACAGGGGGGTACTGAAGCTTTCTTT.

V and J are TRBV6-5 and TRBJ2-1, with 13 bases matching TRBD2. The CDR3 has 15 residues. V lost 0 bases to trimming and J lost 10 bases; unmatched junction nucleotides: 3. The germline gives CDR1 MNHEY, CDR2 SVGAGI. DNA of the CDR3: TGTGCCAGCAGTTACTCGGGACTAGCGGGAATCGAGCAGTTCTTC. Its translation: CASSYSGLAGIEQFF.

The chain combines TRBV28 with TRBJ1-6; perhaps TRBD1 as D (5 bases). The V and J ends lost 4 bases and 4 bases respectively, with 14 bases between them. Germline CDR1 MDHEN, CDR2 SYDVKM. This CDR3 is 16 amino acids long. CDR3 coding DNA: TGTGCCAGCAGTTATGGTAGGGGCAGGTATAATTCACCCCTCCACTTT. Translation: CASSYGRGRYNSPLHF.

The rearrangement uses TRBV27 and TRBJ1-5; a possible D gene is TRBD1 (6 bases). Germline CDR1 and CDR2: MNHEY and SMNVEV (reference sequence). This CDR3 is built from 14 residues. Trimming removed 2 bases at V and 6 bases at J, with 11 bases between. The CDR3 loop reads CASSLGGVGQPQHF. The DNA of the CDR3 is TGTGCCAGCAGTTTAGGGGGCGTTGGTCAGCCCCAGCATTTT.

The chain is built from TRBV19 and TRBJ2-5; D is possibly TRBD2 (7 bases). The germline V and J ends were trimmed by 8 bases and 6 bases, with 22 bases remaining between them. The germline V gene has CDR1 LNHDA and CDR2 SQIVND (reference sequence). The CDR3 has 15 residues. CDR3 residues: CASQSPSGGRKTQYF. CDR3 DNA: TGTGCCAGTCAATCTCCATCGGGGGGCCGAAAGACCCAGTACTTC.

This clone has a handful of counts. The chain has TRBV30 and TRBJ1-2; D is uncertain. The germline V and J ends were trimmed by 8 bases and 3 bases, with 19 bases remaining between them. CDR1 and CDR2 (germline): GTSNPN, SVGIG (reference sequence). This CDR3 has 14 amino acids. The CDR3 nucleotides read TGTGCCGGGATCCCTAGTCCACCCGACTATGGCTACACCTTC. Amino acids: CAGIPSPPDYGYTF.

This chain joins TRBV28 and TRBJ2-5, with 7 nucleotides matching TRBD1. V dropped 10 bases and J dropped 4; count of bases not matched to a gene: 15. Germline V gives CDR1 MDHEN, CDR2 SYDVKM. The CDR3 length is 15 residues. The CDR3 sequence is CATRSRQGKIETQYF. CDR3 bases: TGTGCCACCCGATCTCGACAGGGAAAGATAGAGACCCAGTACTTC.

The genes are TRBV7-9 and TRBJ1-3; 8 nucleotides agree with TRBD1. The CDR3 has 15 residues. Unmatched junction bases numbered 6, after V lost 5 bases and J lost 3 bases. CDR1 SEHNR and CDR2 FQNEAQ come from the germline V gene (reference sequence). CDR3 sequence (DNA): TGTGCCAGCAGCCTGACAGGGGTCGGTGGAAACACCATATATTTT. It specifies CASSLTGVGGNTIYF. The full variable domain, in which reference TRBV7-9 and TRBJ1-3 provide the parts outside the CDR3, is DTGVSQNPRHKITKRGQNVTFRCDPISEHNRLYWYRQTLGQGPEFLTYFQNEAQLEKSRLLSDRFSAERPKGSFSTLEIQRTEQGDSAMYLCASSLTGVGGNTIYFGEGSWLTVV.

This clone was observed a handful of times. The chain recombines TRBV6-1 with TRBJ1-2; D perhaps matches TRBD1 (5 bases). V was cut by 3 bases and J by 4 bases, with 24 bases left in between. Looked up from germline, CDR1 is MNHNS and CDR2 is SASEGT. The CDR3 length is 18 residues. CDR3: CASSDGARGGRGTYGYTF. The CDR3 DNA reads as TGTGCCAGCAGTGATGGGGCCCGCGGCGGACGGGGGACCTATGGCTACACCTTC.

The rearrangement links TRBV28 to TRBJ2-7, with 14 bases that match TRBD2. CDR1 and CDR2 (germline): MDHEN, SYDVKM. With V trimmed by 5 bases and J by 3 bases, 3 bases remained unmatched. The CDR3 runs 15 residues. The CDR3: CASSLGTSGSYEQYF. As DNA, the CDR3 is TGTGCCAGCAGTCTTGGGACTAGCGGGAGCTACGAGCAGTACTTC.

The J gene is TRBJ1-3, the V gene TRBV15, with 9 nucleotides matching TRBD1. V was pared by 5 bases and J by 2 bases, with 4 bases of the junction left unmatched. The CDR3 length is 15 residues. Germline CDR1 reads LNHNV; CDR2 reads YYDKDF (reference sequence). Here the CDR3 DNA reads TGTGCCACCAGCCGTACAGGGGGCACTGGAAACACCATATATTTT. This sequence encodes CATSRTGGTGNTIYF. Full variable domain (outside the CDR3, taken from reference TRBV15 and TRBJ1-3): DAMVIQNPRYQVTQFGKPVTLSCSQTLNHNVMYWYQQKSSQAPKLLFHYYDKDFNNEADTPDNFQSRRPNTSFCFLDIRSPGLGDTAMYLCATSRTGGTGNTIYFGEGSWLTVV.

Points on this clone: One end of the junction varies from germline; a read error may be responsible. This CDR3 reads CSSSLNTVQPQHF. CDR3 nucleotides: TGTTCCAGCAGCTTAAACACAGTTCAGCCCCAGCATTTT. The chain couples TRBV7-9 to TRBJ1-5; D is unresolved. The CDR3 loop spans 13 amino acids. CDR1 SEHNR and CDR2 FQNEAQ come from the germline V gene (reference sequence).

This sequence joins TRBV9 and TRBJ2-3; 8 bases map to TRBD2. The V gene end was trimmed by 0 bases and the J gene end by 4 bases; junction bases not matched to a gene: 4. This CDR3 region has 15 residues. Germline assignment: CDR1 SGDLS and CDR2 YYNGEE. DNA of the CDR3: TGTGCCAGCAGCGTAGATCTCGGGGGGGCAGATACGCAGTATTTT. The encoded protein is CASSVDLGGADTQYF. Filled out from reference TRBV9 and TRBJ2-3, the complete variable domain reads DSGVTQTPKHLITATGQRVTLRCSPRSGDLSVYWYQQSLDQGLQFLIQYYNGEERAKGNILERFSAQQFPDLHSELNLSSLELGDSALYFCASSVDLGGADTQYFGPGTRLTVL.

This clone was picked up a small number of times. The V gene is TRBV6-5, the J gene TRBJ2-1, with 9 bases identical to TRBD2. CDR1 is MNHEY, CDR2 SVGAGI, per germline. This CDR3 spans 14 amino acids. Trimming took 7 bases from V and 8 from J; bases not matched to a gene: 9. DNA of the CDR3: TGTGCCAGCACGACGGCGGGAGGGCTATATGAGCAGTTCTTC. It specifies CASTTAGGLYEQFF.

The CDR3 loop is CASTLDRGYGYTF. The CDR3 nucleotides are TGTGCCAGCACCCTAGACAGGGGCTATGGCTACACCTTC. The chain combines TRBV11-2 with TRBJ1-2, with 8 bases identical to TRBD1. Germline values: CDR1 SGHAT, CDR2 FQNNGV. The ends lost 7 bases at V and 4 bases at J; junction bases unmatched: 5. The CDR3 is made up of 13 amino acids.

CDR3 coding DNA: TGCAACGCCACCGGGACAGCCTACGAGCAGTACTTC. Its translation is CNATGTAYEQYF. V is TRBV29-1 and J is TRBJ2-7; TRBD1 matches at 7 bases. CDR3 length: 12 amino acids. In germline, CDR1 is SQVTM, CDR2 ANQGSEA.